This TCR beta chain was recovered during a study of blood T cell repertoires in COVID-19. Study details: Whether acute or convalescent, the COVID-19 samples came from the United States, Italy and Spain.

Here immunoSEQ multiplex PCR was the method, and the copy in TCRdb shows in-frame clones only, minus some. Of about 64,000 clones in the sample, approximately 80% were seen once. Germline loops: CDR1 SGDLS, CDR2 YYNGEE. Deletions cut 1 base from V and 7 bases from J, with 11 bases between. The CDR3 is made up of 13 amino acids. The chain couples TRBV9 to TRBJ1-1; D gene unclear. Source material: peripheral blood. The clonotype comes from a man aged 60 to 69 with COVID-19, enrolled during active disease. CDR3 DNA sequence: TGTGCCAGCAGCGTATCGACGGAGGGTGAAGCTTTCTTT. Its protein product is CASSVSTEGEAFF. The whole variable domain, remainder taken from reference TRBV9 and TRBJ1-1, is DSGVTQTPKHLITATGQRVTLRCSPRSGDLSVYWYQQSLDQGLQFLIQYYNGEERAKGNILERFSAQQFPDLHSELNLSSLELGDSALYFCASSVSTEGEAFFGQGTRLTVV.